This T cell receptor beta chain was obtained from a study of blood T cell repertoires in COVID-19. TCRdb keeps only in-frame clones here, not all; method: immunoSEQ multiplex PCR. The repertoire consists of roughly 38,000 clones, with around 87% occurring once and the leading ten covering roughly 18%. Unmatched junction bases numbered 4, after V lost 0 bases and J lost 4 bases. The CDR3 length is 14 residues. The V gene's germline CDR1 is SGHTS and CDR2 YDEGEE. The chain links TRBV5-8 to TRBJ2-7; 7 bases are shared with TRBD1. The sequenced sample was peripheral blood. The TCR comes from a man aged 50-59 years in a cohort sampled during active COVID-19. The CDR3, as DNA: TGTGCCAGCAGCTTGGACAGGGGTTTTTACGAGCAGTACTTC. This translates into CASSLDRGFYEQYF.